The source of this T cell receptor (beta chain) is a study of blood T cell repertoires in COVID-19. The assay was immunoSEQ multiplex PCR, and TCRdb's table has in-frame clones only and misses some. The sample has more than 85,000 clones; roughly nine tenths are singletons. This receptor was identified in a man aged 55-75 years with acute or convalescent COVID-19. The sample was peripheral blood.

CDR3 residues: CASSSGGTEAFF. Here the CDR3 DNA reads TGTGCCAGCAGTTCGGGGGGCACTGAAGCTTTCTTT. V gene TRBV6-5 combines with J gene TRBJ1-1; the D gene is possibly TRBD1 (5 bases). Trimming pared 4 bases from V and 4 bases from J, leaving 7 bases between. CDR3 size: 12 residues. Germline lookup yields CDR1 MNHEY and CDR2 SVGAGI.